A single sample gave rise to the 30 T cell receptor beta chains below, sequenced in a study of shared clonotypes between healthy human individuals. Here immunoSEQ multiplex PCR was the method, and the copy in TCRdb shows in-frame clones only, minus some. The table shows about 1 million clones, with more than 65% occurring only once. What was sequenced was memory CD4+ T cells sorted from blood. The subset here: CD45RA-negative fraction. These receptors were obtained from a man aged 18 to 29 in good health.

Only a few counts were recorded for this clone. This chain links TRBV6-1 with TRBJ2-3; maybe TRBD1 (5 bases). The CDR3 covers 14 residues. Germline CDR1 and CDR2: MNHNS and SASEGT. V was cut by 4 bases and J by 1 base, with 9 bases left in between. The CDR3 loop is CASSVGARTDTQYF. The CDR3 region has the DNA TGTGCCAGCAGTGTAGGGGCCCGCACAGATACGCAGTATTTT.

This clone was recorded only once. The chain uses TRBV4-1 and TRBJ2-5; D call uncertain. CDR3 length: 14 amino acids. V shed 1 base and J shed 1 base, with 7 bases lying between them. Germline lookup yields CDR1 MGHRA and CDR2 YSYEKL. The CDR3 region is CASSQGVTQETQYF. CDR3 nucleotide sequence: TGCGCCAGCAGCCAAGGGGTCACCCAAGAGACCCAGTACTTC.

The V gene is TRBV7-2, the J gene TRBJ2-3, with 7 bases that match TRBD2. Germline CDR1 SGHTA, CDR2 FQGNSA. CDR3 length: 15 amino acids. The V gene end was trimmed by 5 bases and the J gene end by 2 bases; junction bases not matched to a gene: 7. CDR3 DNA: TGTGCCAGCAGCCCCAGGGACTATCCCACAGATACGCAGTATTTT. Translating it yields CASSPRDYPTDTQYF.

The chain recombines TRBV5-4 with TRBJ1-2; 7 positions match TRBD1. CDR1 and CDR2 from the germline V gene are SGHNT and YYREEE (reference sequence). This CDR3 has 15 residues. V shed 2 bases, J shed 4 bases, and the junction held 8 bases outside the gene matches. This CDR3 is CASSLDGGDSYGYTF. The DNA for the CDR3 is TGTGCCAGCAGCTTAGACGGGGGGGACAGCTATGGCTACACCTTC.

The CDR3 reads CASIPDRGQGGYTF. CDR3 nucleotides: TGTGCCAGCATCCCGGACAGGGGGCAGGGTGGCTACACCTTC. J is TRBJ1-2 and V is TRBV6-1; 11 nucleotides agree with TRBD1. Germline assignment: CDR1 MNHNS and CDR2 SASEGT. With 7 bases clipped from V and 7 bases from J, the junction kept 8 bases outside the gene matches. This CDR3 region has 14 residues.

This rearrangement joins TRBV6-5 to TRBJ2-2; D gene uncertain. In germline, CDR1 is MNHEY, CDR2 SVGAGI. Trimming left V 2 bases short and J 5 bases short, with 9 bases between. The CDR3 sequence is 14 residues long. Here the CDR3 reads CASSYDPRTGELFF. In DNA form, the CDR3 reads TGTGCCAGCAGTTACGACCCGAGGACCGGGGAGCTGTTTTTT.

The chain combines TRBV11-2 with TRBJ2-3, with 12 nucleotides matching TRBD2. Germline V gives CDR1 SGHAT, CDR2 FQNNGV. The CDR3 covers 16 residues. The trim removed 2 bases at V and 5 bases at J, leaving 5 bases unmatched. In nucleotides, the CDR3 is TGTGCCAGCAGCTTAACGGAACTAGCGGGAGGAGATACGCAGTATTTT. This translates into CASSLTELAGGDTQYF.

V gene TRBV20-1 combines with J gene TRBJ2-7, with D unresolved. CDR3 length: 11 residues. Germline lookup yields CDR1 DFQATT and CDR2 SNEGSKA (reference sequence). The germline V and J ends were trimmed by 6 bases and 3 bases, with 9 bases remaining between them. The DNA of the CDR3 is TGCAGTGCCACCCCCCTCTACGAGCAGTACTTC. This sequence encodes CSATPLYEQYF.

This clone was counted only a few times. The V gene is TRBV9, the J gene TRBJ1-1; D possibly corresponds to TRBD1 (5 bases). The CDR3 spans 15 residues. Trimming cost V 0 bases and J 5 bases, with 14 bases left between them. From germline, CDR1 is SGDLS and CDR2 YYNGEE. CDR3 bases: TGTGCCAGCAGCGTAGACGAGGGGCGGAAAACTGAAGCTTTCTTT. It specifies CASSVDEGRKTEAFF.

The chain joins TRBV7-8 to TRBJ1-1; D is unclear. The CDR3 runs to 15 residues. Germline CDR1 reads SGHVS; CDR2 reads FQNEAQ. V lost 2 bases, J lost 3 bases, and 13 bases lay in between. The CDR3 loop reads CASSLRGSGDTEAFF. DNA for the CDR3: TGTGCCAGCAGCTTAAGAGGGAGCGGGGACACTGAAGCTTTCTTT. The full variable domain, rest sourced from reference TRBV7-8 and TRBJ1-1, is GAGVSQSPRYKVAKRGQDVALRCDPISGHVSLFWYQQALGQGPEFLTYFQNEAQLDKSGLPSDRFFAERPEGSVSTLKIQRTQQEDSAVYLCASSLRGSGDTEAFFGQGTRLTVV.

This chain uses TRBV6-1 with TRBJ2-7; D is unresolved. The germline V gene encodes CDR1 MNHNS and CDR2 SASEGT. Trimming removed 6 bases at V and 6 bases at J, with 12 bases between. The CDR3 consists of 12 residues. CDR3 residues: CASRTTEVEQYF. The CDR3 DNA reads TGTGCCAGCAGAACTACAGAGGTCGAGCAGTACTTC.

This clone has only a few counts. This chain connects TRBV6-5 to TRBJ2-7; the D gene is possibly TRBD1 (6 bases). Germline loops: CDR1 MNHEY, CDR2 SVGAGI. The CDR3 loop spans 15 amino acids. Trimming removed 6 bases from V and 0 bases from J, with 15 bases in between. The CDR3 here is CASSFTGSSSYEQYF. The CDR3, as DNA: TGTGCCAGCAGCTTTACAGGGTCCAGCTCCTACGAGCAGTACTTC.

The chain links TRBV4-1 to TRBJ2-5; possible D gene TRBD2, 5 bases. The CDR3 length is 13 residues. Germline values: CDR1 MGHRA, CDR2 YSYEKL. The V gene lost 3 bases and the J gene lost 5 bases, with 10 bases spanning the gap. The CDR3 region is CASSHPGIETQYF. CDR3 DNA sequence: TGCGCCAGCAGCCATCCGGGGATCGAGACCCAGTACTTC.

This clone appeared a single time. The chain has TRBV10-3 and TRBJ2-3; D gene ambiguous. The CDR3 extends over 15 amino acids. Trimming took 4 bases from V and 3 from J, leaving 14 bases between them. Looked up from germline, CDR1 is ENHRY and CDR2 is SYGVKD. CDR3 nucleotides: TGTGCCATCAGTGGGCAAGTTGTAGGTACAGATACGCAGTATTTT. Residues: CAISGQVVGTDTQYF.

CDR3 bases: TGTGCCAGCAGCTTGAAGGAAGAGACCCAGTACTTC. Translation gives CASSLKEETQYF. The V and J genes are TRBV7-6 and TRBJ2-5, with no clear D. CDR3 length: 12 residues. Trimming removed 3 bases from V and 3 bases from J, with 5 bases in between. Germline V gives CDR1 SGHVS, CDR2 FNYEAQ.

This clone has a handful of counts. This chain joins TRBV30 and TRBJ1-2, with D unclear. In germline, CDR1 is GTSNPN, CDR2 SVGIG (reference sequence). This CDR3 contains 13 residues. V dropped 1 base and J dropped 4 bases, with 10 bases sitting between them. This CDR3 is CAWSAQKVYGYTF. CDR3 sequence (DNA): TGTGCCTGGAGTGCCCAGAAAGTCTATGGCTACACCTTC.

The chain links TRBV7-2 to TRBJ2-5; weak D call: TRBD2 (6 bases). CDR1 and CDR2 from the germline V gene are SGHTA and FQGNSA. CDR3 length equals 15 residues. The germline V and J ends were trimmed by 1 base and 9 bases, with 18 bases remaining between them. The CDR3 DNA is TGTGCCAGCAGCTTAGAGGGGCTGGTAAGGGAGGCCCAGTACTTC. It codes for CASSLEGLVREAQYF.

V gene TRBV6-1 combines with J gene TRBJ1-6, with 8 bases matching TRBD1. Unmatched junction bases numbered 3, after V lost 8 bases and J lost 6 bases. Germline V CDR1 and CDR2: MNHNS, SASEGT. The CDR3 contains 13 residues. The CDR3 protein is CASSTGGNSPLHF. The CDR3 nucleotides read TGTGCCAGCTCCACAGGGGGTAATTCACCCCTCCACTTT.

This chain's CDR3 is CASSAVLGVNTEAFF. CDR3 in DNA: TGTGCCAGCAGCGCCGTCCTTGGTGTAAACACTGAAGCTTTCTTT. The rearrangement uses TRBV9 and TRBJ1-1, with D unresolved. With 3 bases removed from V and 2 bases from J, the gap between germline ends came to 14 bases. Germline V gene sequence: CDR1 SGDLS, CDR2 YYNGEE. The CDR3 totals 15 residues.

With regard to this clone: This sample includes further DNA sequences coding for the same CDR3. The chain is built from TRBV7-2 and TRBJ2-1; TRBD2 aligns across 11 bases. The germline gives CDR1 SGHTA, CDR2 FQGNSA. Germline trimming cut 1 base from V and 6 bases from J; bases unmatched to any gene: 2. The CDR3 has 15 residues. The CDR3 DNA reads TGTGCCAGCAGCTTAGTAGCGGGAGGGTCCAATGAGCAGTTCTTC. This codes for CASSLVAGGSNEQFF.

This chain joins TRBV4-1 and TRBJ2-7; no reliable D call. The CDR3 totals 14 residues. CDR1 and CDR2 (germline): MGHRA, YSYEKL. Deletions cut 4 bases from V and 3 bases from J, with 13 bases between. CDR3 nucleotides: TGCGCCAGCAGCCCGGGCCCACAGATCTACGAGCAGTACTTC. This translates into CASSPGPQIYEQYF.

This rearrangement joins TRBV30 to TRBJ2-7; D is possibly TRBD1 (5 bases). This CDR3 is built from 13 residues. Germline CDR1 is GTSNPN and CDR2 is SVGIG (reference sequence). The ends were cut back, 2 bases at V and 1 base at J, with 9 bases in the middle. This chain's CDR3 is CAWSQGISYEQYF. The CDR3 coding sequence is TGTGCCTGGAGTCAGGGAATATCCTACGAGCAGTACTTC. The entire variable domain, with the rest obtained from reference TRBV30 and TRBJ2-7, is as follows: SQTIHQWPATLVQPVGSPLSLECTVEGTSNPNLYWYRQAAGRGLQLLFYSVGIGQISSEVPQNLSASRPQDRQFILSSKKLLLSDSGFYLCAWSQGISYEQYFGPGTRLTVT.

This clone was counted between two and nine times. Other DNA sequences within the sample encode an identical CDR3. The gene calls are TRBV20-1 and TRBJ1-4; no reliable D call. V was clipped by 5 bases and J by 4 bases, with 2 bases between them. Germline CDR1 DFQATT, CDR2 SNEGSKA (reference sequence). This CDR3 is 10 amino acids long. CDR3 in amino acids: CSAYNEKLFF. DNA of the CDR3: TGCAGTGCTTATAATGAAAAACTGTTTTTT.

The chain recombines TRBV27 with TRBJ2-2; a weak D match, TRBD2 (5 bases). The V gene lost 3 bases and the J gene lost 4 bases, with 12 bases spanning the gap. This CDR3 contains 15 residues. Germline values: CDR1 MNHEY, CDR2 SMNVEV (reference sequence). The CDR3 loop reads CASSFGLVGTGELFF. The CDR3, as DNA: TGTGCCAGCAGTTTCGGACTGGTGGGCACCGGGGAGCTGTTTTTT.

The rearrangement joins TRBV7-2 to TRBJ1-2; possible D gene TRBD1, 5 bases. Trimming removed 5 bases at V and 8 bases at J, with 18 bases between. The V gene's germline CDR1 is SGHTA and CDR2 FQGNSA. This CDR3 comprises 14 residues. CDR3 coding DNA: TGTGCCAGCAGCCCGGGGACGCGGGCCGGAGGCTACACCTTC. This encodes CASSPGTRAGGYTF. The full variable domain, in which reference TRBV7-2 and TRBJ1-2 provide the parts outside the CDR3, is GAGVSQSPSNKVTEKGKDVELRCDPISGHTALYWYRQSLGQGLEFLIYFQGNSAPDKSGLPSDRFSAERTGGSVSTLTIQRTQQEDSAVYLCASSPGTRAGGYTFGSGTRLTVV.

The chain recombines TRBV28 with TRBJ1-6; unclear D gene. This CDR3 is 14 amino acids long. Trimming stripped 4 bases from V and 10 bases from J, with 14 bases between. Germline CDR1 and CDR2: MDHEN and SYDVKM. The chain's CDR3 is CASSSRVGGSPLHF. The CDR3 DNA reads TGTGCCAGCAGTTCCCGGGTAGGAGGGTCACCCCTCCACTTT.

The J gene is TRBJ1-2, the V gene TRBV27; weak D call: TRBD1 (5 bases). Trimming took off 0 bases at V and 2 bases at J, with 10 bases between the two ends. There are 15 residues in the CDR3. Germline CDR1 and CDR2: MNHEY and SMNVEV (reference sequence). The CDR3 sequence: CASSLSQGFNYGYTF. DNA for the CDR3: TGTGCCAGCAGTTTATCGCAGGGTTTCAACTATGGCTACACCTTC.

The chain employs TRBV6-6 and TRBJ2-4; D not resolved. CDR3 length: 15 amino acids. Germline V lookup: CDR1 MNHNY, CDR2 SVGAGI (reference sequence). V dropped 6 bases and J dropped 12 bases, with 24 bases sitting between them. CDR3 sequence reads: CASSQTPWVSGAQYF. CDR3 DNA sequence: TGTGCCAGCAGCCAAACCCCTTGGGTCTCCGGAGCTCAGTACTTC.

This clone was seen a single time. The rearrangement joins TRBV5-4 to TRBJ2-7; a weak D match, TRBD1 (5 bases). CDR3 size: 13 residues. The V gene's germline CDR1 is SGHNT and CDR2 YYREEE (reference sequence). Trimming stripped 4 bases from V and 3 bases from J, with 11 bases between. The CDR3, as DNA: TGTGCCAGCAGCCCCAGGACAAGCTACGAGCAGTACTTC. Translation: CASSPRTSYEQYF.

This clone showed up just a few times. Other DNA sequences in the same sample also yield this CDR3. The V and J genes are TRBV5-6 and TRBJ2-3; D is ambiguous. The CDR3 has 16 residues. Germline CDR1 is SGHDT and CDR2 is YYEEEE. Trimming removed 0 bases from V and 0 bases from J, with 11 bases in between. The CDR3 DNA follows: TGTGCCAGCAGCTTGGTAGGTAGAAGTAGCACAGATACGCAGTATTTT. Translating gives CASSLVGRSSTDTQYF.